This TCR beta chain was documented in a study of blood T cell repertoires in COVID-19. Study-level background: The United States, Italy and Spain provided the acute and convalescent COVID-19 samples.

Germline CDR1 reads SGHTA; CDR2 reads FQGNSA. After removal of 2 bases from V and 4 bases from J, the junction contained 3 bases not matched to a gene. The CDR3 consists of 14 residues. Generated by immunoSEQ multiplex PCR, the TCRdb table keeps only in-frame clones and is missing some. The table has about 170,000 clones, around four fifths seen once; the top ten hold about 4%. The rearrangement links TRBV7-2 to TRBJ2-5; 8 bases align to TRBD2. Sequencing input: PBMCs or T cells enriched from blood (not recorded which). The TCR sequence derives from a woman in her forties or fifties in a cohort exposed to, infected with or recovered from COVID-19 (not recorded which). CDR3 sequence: CASSLSGGAETQYF. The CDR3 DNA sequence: TGTGCCAGCAGCTTAAGCGGGGGAGCAGAGACCCAGTACTTC.